The rows below give T cell receptor beta chains drawn from one sample of a study of shared clonotypes between healthy human individuals. Only in-frame clones appear in the TCRdb table, and some are missing; sequencing was by immunoSEQ multiplex PCR. The sample records about a million clones, roughly 80% being singletons. The sequenced sample consisted of memory CD4+ T cells sorted from blood. The receptors derive from a man between 18 and 35 years old in good health. The CDR3 runs from the conserved cysteine through the conserved F or W. D genes are given only for firm matches. Clone size is shown for a subset of rows, as once, few, many or a class of expanded clone.

size: -
J: TRBJ1-6
V: TRBV4-2
D: -
CDR3: CASSQVVEGSPLHF
DNA: TGTGCCAGCAGCCAAGTGGTAGAGGGTTCACCCCTCCACTTT

size: once
J: TRBJ1-1
V: TRBV10-3
D: TRBD1
CDR3: CAISDGQGGRSTEAFF
DNA: TGTGCCATCAGTGATGGACAGGGCGGAAGAAGCACTGAAGCTTTCTTT

size: -
J: TRBJ2-3
V: TRBV9
D: -
CDR3: CASSKSGFNTDTQYF
DNA: TGTGCCAGCAGCAAGAGCGGGTTCAACACAGATACGCAGTATTTT

size: many
J: TRBJ2-7
V: TRBV6-5
D: TRBD2
CDR3: CASSSGTSGGTDEQYF
DNA: TGTGCCAGCAGTTCCGGGACTAGCGGGGGAACGGACGAGCAGTACTTC

size: -
J: TRBJ1-3
V: TRBV30
D: -
CDR3: CAWSAGVGNTIYF
DNA: TGTGCCTGGAGTGCCGGAGTTGGAAACACCATATATTTT

size: -
J: TRBJ2-7
V: TRBV5-1
D: TRBD1
CDR3: CASSLSSGTASYEQYF
DNA: TGCGCCAGCAGCCTCTCATCGGGGACAGCGTCCTACGAGCAGTACTTC

size: -
J: TRBJ2-1
V: TRBV7-2
D: -
CDR3: CASTYGLPNEQFF
DNA: TGTGCCAGCACTTACGGACTACCAAATGAGCAGTTCTTC

size: -
J: TRBJ1-2
V: TRBV18
D: TRBD1
CDR3: CASSLDRGRTNYGYTF
DNA: TGTGCCAGCTCACTGGACAGGGGCCGCACTAACTATGGCTACACCTTC

size: few
J: TRBJ1-2
V: TRBV30
D: TRBD1
CDR3: CAWSVGGGPYGYTF
DNA: TGTGCCTGGAGTGTAGGAGGGGGCCCCTATGGCTACACCTTC

size: -
J: TRBJ1-2
V: TRBV30
D: -
CDR3: CAWSSAPGVGYTF
DNA: TGTGCCTGGAGTTCGGCCCCGGGAGTAGGCTACACCTTC

size: -
J: TRBJ1-5
V: TRBV30
D: -
CDR3: CAWSVPGFQNPQHF
DNA: TGTGCCTGGAGTGTACCCGGCTTCCAGAACCCCCAGCATTTT

size: -
J: TRBJ2-2
V: TRBV10-3
D: TRBD2
CDR3: CAISLAGGSNTGELFF
DNA: TGTGCCATCAGTCTAGCGGGGGGGTCGAACACCGGGGAGCTGTTTTTT

size: once
J: TRBJ2-7
V: TRBV2
D: TRBD1
CDR3: CASSRTGTGGWPIYEQYF
DNA: TGTGCCAGCAGCCGAACCGGGACAGGGGGTTGGCCAATCTACGAGCAGTACTTC

size: -
J: TRBJ2-5
V: TRBV6-1
D: -
CDR3: CASARGTQETQYF
DNA: TGTGCTTCCGCGCGTGGGACCCAAGAGACCCAGTACTTC

size: many
J: TRBJ2-7
V: TRBV27
D: -
CDR3: CASSAYPGPPTYEQYF
DNA: TGTGCCAGCAGTGCCTACCCGGGGCCTCCCACCTACGAGCAGTACTTC

size: -
J: TRBJ2-2
V: TRBV7-2
D: -
CDR3: CASSRAQGDTGELFF
DNA: TGTGCCAGCAGCCGGGCACAGGGAGACACCGGGGAGCTGTTTTTT

size: -
J: TRBJ2-2
V: TRBV5-4
D: TRBD2
CDR3: CASSRGGGTGELFF
DNA: TGTGCCAGCAGCCGGGGGGGCGGCACCGGGGAGCTGTTTTTT

size: -
J: TRBJ2-1
V: TRBV4-1
D: -
CDR3: CASSQAGGGNEQFF
DNA: TGCGCCAGCAGCCAAGCGGGTGGGGGGAATGAGCAGTTCTTC

size: -
J: TRBJ1-6
V: TRBV5-1
D: -
CDR3: CASSYDTWSSYNSPLHF
DNA: TGCGCCAGCAGCTATGACACCTGGAGCTCCTATAATTCACCCCTCCACTTT

size: -
J: TRBJ2-3
V: TRBV27
D: TRBD2
CDR3: CASSLRSRLAGGSDTQYF
DNA: TGTGCCAGCAGTTTAAGGTCGCGGCTAGCGGGAGGCTCAGATACGCAGTATTTT

size: once
J: TRBJ1-2
V: TRBV2
D: TRBD1
CDR3: CASTPTGGISYTF
DNA: TGTGCCAGCACCCCGACAGGGGGTATATCCTACACCTTC

size: few
J: TRBJ2-6
V: TRBV6-5
D: -
CDR3: CASSYAQSSGANVLTF
DNA: TGTGCCAGCAGTTACGCGCAGAGCTCTGGGGCCAACGTCCTGACTTTC

size: -
J: TRBJ2-1
V: TRBV7-6
D: TRBD2
CDR3: CASSPTSGRIEQFF
DNA: TGTGCCAGCAGCCCCACTAGCGGGAGGATTGAGCAGTTCTTC

size: -
J: TRBJ2-7
V: TRBV5-6
D: -
CDR3: CASSITGPRDYEQYF
DNA: TGTGCCAGCAGCATAACAGGGCCAAGGGACTACGAGCAGTACTTC

size: many
J: TRBJ1-2
V: TRBV6-9
D: -
CDR3: CASSLGYTF
DNA: TGTGCCAGCAGTTTAGGCTACACCTTC

size: few
J: TRBJ2-7
V: TRBV4-3
D: TRBD2
CDR3: CASSQGTSGPYEQYF
DNA: TGCGCCAGCAGCCAAGGGACTAGCGGACCTTACGAGCAGTACTTC

size: once
J: TRBJ1-1
V: TRBV6-1
D: TRBD1
CDR3: CASTSRTGANTEAFF
DNA: TGTGCCAGCACCTCTAGGACAGGGGCGAACACTGAAGCTTTCTTT

size: few
J: TRBJ1-4
V: TRBV2
D: TRBD1
CDR3: CASSGRDRWEKLFF
DNA: TGTGCCAGCAGTGGACGGGACAGGTGGGAAAAACTGTTTTTT

size: once
J: TRBJ1-2
V: TRBV5-5
D: -
CDR3: CASSLAQGNRYGYTF
DNA: TGTGCCAGCAGCTTGGCTCAGGGTAATCGCTATGGCTACACCTTC

size: -
J: TRBJ1-1
V: TRBV28
D: TRBD1
CDR3: CASSLQGAARTEAFF
DNA: TGTGCCAGCAGTTTACAGGGGGCTGCTCGCACTGAAGCTTTCTTT

size: -
J: TRBJ2-2
V: TRBV5-1
D: -
CDR3: CASSFREAGELFF
DNA: TGCGCCAGCAGCTTCAGGGAAGCCGGGGAGCTGTTTTTT

size: -
J: TRBJ2-7
V: TRBV6-8
D: TRBD1
CDR3: CASTQTGGVGYEQYF
DNA: TGTGCCAGCACCCAGACAGGGGGCGTTGGCTACGAGCAGTACTTC

size: few
J: TRBJ1-2
V: TRBV30
D: TRBD1
CDR3: CAWSPTTGDYGYTF
DNA: TGTGCCTGGAGTCCCACCACAGGGGACTATGGCTACACCTTC

size: -
J: TRBJ2-7
V: TRBV7-2
D: TRBD2
CDR3: CASSLVAGTSGSYEQYF
DNA: TGTGCCAGCAGCTTAGTGGCCGGGACTAGCGGGAGTTACGAGCAGTACTTC

size: few
J: TRBJ2-7
V: TRBV6-1
D: -
CDR3: CASSEAWGQTLYEQYF
DNA: TGTGCCAGCAGTGAAGCATGGGGTCAAACACTCTACGAGCAGTACTTC

size: -
J: TRBJ1-5
V: TRBV28
D: -
CDR3: CASSNSRTLMINQPQHF
DNA: TGTGCCAGCAGCAATAGTCGGACACTAATGATCAATCAGCCCCAGCATTTT

size: -
J: TRBJ2-3
V: TRBV5-1
D: TRBD1
CDR3: CASAGTGLTDTQYF
DNA: TGCGCCAGCGCAGGGACAGGGCTCACAGATACGCAGTATTTT

size: -
J: TRBJ2-7
V: TRBV2
D: -
CDR3: CASSVATTYEQYF
DNA: TGTGCCAGCAGTGTCGCTACCACTTACGAGCAGTACTTC

size: -
J: TRBJ2-7
V: TRBV11-2
D: -
CDR3: CASSLGLGSYEQYF
DNA: TGTGCCAGCAGCTTAGGTCTCGGGTCCTACGAGCAGTACTTC

size: -
J: TRBJ2-5
V: TRBV5-1
D: -
CDR3: CASSLLTGRETQYF
DNA: TGCGCCAGCAGCTTGCTAACAGGGAGGGAGACCCAGTACTTC

size: few
J: TRBJ1-1
V: TRBV19
D: -
CDR3: CASSTQRGVGTEAFF
DNA: TGTGCCAGTAGTACCCAAAGGGGGGTGGGCACTGAAGCTTTCTTT

size: few
J: TRBJ2-7
V: TRBV2
D: -
CDR3: CASSFRYEQYF
DNA: TGTGCCAGCAGTTTCAGATACGAGCAGTACTTC

size: -
J: TRBJ2-3
V: TRBV6-5
D: TRBD1
CDR3: CASRGRDRVADTQYF
DNA: TGTGCCAGCAGGGGCCGGGACAGGGTGGCAGATACGCAGTATTTT

size: -
J: TRBJ2-2
V: TRBV30
D: -
CDR3: CAWTRGPNGELFF
DNA: TGTGCCTGGACCAGGGGCCCTAACGGGGAGCTGTTTTTT

size: -
J: TRBJ2-7
V: TRBV5-1
D: TRBD1
CDR3: CASSPRGTEYEQYF
DNA: TGCGCCAGCAGCCCCCGAGGGACAGAATACGAGCAGTACTTC

size: -
J: TRBJ2-3
V: TRBV12-5
D: -
CDR3: CASGWGGTDTQYF
DNA: TGTGCTAGTGGTTGGGGGGGCACAGATACGCAGTATTTT

size: -
J: TRBJ1-1
V: TRBV30
D: -
CDR3: CAWMGYTEAFF
DNA: TGTGCCTGGATGGGATACACTGAAGCTTTCTTT

size: -
J: TRBJ2-3
V: TRBV25-1
D: -
CDR3: CASGKNTQYF
DNA: TGTGCCAGCGGAAAGAATACGCAGTATTTT

size: -
J: TRBJ1-2
V: TRBV6-1
D: -
CDR3: CASRQGIGPYGYTF
DNA: TGTGCCAGCAGACAGGGTATAGGCCCCTATGGCTACACCTTC

size: -
J: TRBJ2-7
V: TRBV30
D: TRBD1
CDR3: CAWTDRGHYEQYF
DNA: TGTGCCTGGACGGACAGGGGGCATTACGAGCAGTACTTC

size: -
J: TRBJ2-5
V: TRBV11-2
D: -
CDR3: CASSLKPQATSQSETQYF
DNA: TGTGCCAGCAGCTTGAAACCCCAAGCGACTAGTCAATCGGAGACCCAGTACTTC

size: -
J: TRBJ2-1
V: TRBV7-2
D: TRBD2
CDR3: CASSLTGLAGNWDEQFF
DNA: TGTGCCAGCAGCTTGACGGGACTAGCGGGAAATTGGGATGAGCAGTTCTTC

size: -
J: TRBJ2-1
V: TRBV5-6
D: -
CDR3: CASSLVRASSYNEQFF
DNA: TGTGCCAGCAGCTTGGTTAGGGCCAGCTCCTACAATGAGCAGTTCTTC

size: -
J: TRBJ1-5
V: TRBV5-5
D: -
CDR3: CASKQGAGVGNQPQHF
DNA: TGTGCCAGCAAACAGGGTGCCGGGGTGGGCAATCAGCCCCAGCATTTT